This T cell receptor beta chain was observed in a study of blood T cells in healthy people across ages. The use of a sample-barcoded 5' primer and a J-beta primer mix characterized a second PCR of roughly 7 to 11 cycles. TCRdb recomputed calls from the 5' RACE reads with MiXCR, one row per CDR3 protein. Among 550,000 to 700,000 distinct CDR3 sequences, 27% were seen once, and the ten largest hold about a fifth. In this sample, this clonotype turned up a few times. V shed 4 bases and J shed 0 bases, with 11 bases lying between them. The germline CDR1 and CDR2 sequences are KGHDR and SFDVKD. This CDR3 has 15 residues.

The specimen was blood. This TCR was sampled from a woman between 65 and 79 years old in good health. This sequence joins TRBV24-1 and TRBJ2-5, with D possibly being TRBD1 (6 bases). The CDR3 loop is CATSETTGNQETQYF. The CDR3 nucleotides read TGTGCCACCAGTGAAACGACAGGCAACCAAGAGACCCAGTACTTC.